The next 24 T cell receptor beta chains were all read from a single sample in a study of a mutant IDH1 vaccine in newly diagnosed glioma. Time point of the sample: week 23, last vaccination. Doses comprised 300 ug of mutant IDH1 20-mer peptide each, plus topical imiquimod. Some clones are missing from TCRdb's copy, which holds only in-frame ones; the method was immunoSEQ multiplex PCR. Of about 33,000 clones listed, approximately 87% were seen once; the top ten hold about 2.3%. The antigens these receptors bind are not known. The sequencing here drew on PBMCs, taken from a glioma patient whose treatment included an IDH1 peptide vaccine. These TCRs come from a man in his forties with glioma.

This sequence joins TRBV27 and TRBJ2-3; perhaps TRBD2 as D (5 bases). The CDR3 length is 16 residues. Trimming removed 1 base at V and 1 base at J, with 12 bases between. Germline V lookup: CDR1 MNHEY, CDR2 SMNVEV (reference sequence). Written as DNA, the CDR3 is TGTGCCAGCAGTTTATTGTCCTTCGGGGGCACAGATACGCAGTATTTT. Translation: CASSLLSFGGTDTQYF.

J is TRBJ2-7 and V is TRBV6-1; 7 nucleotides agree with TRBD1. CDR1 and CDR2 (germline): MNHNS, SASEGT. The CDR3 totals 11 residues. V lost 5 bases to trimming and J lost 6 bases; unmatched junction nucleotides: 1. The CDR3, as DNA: TGTGCCAGCAGTCACAGGGGCGAGCAGTACGTC. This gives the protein CASSHRGEQYV.

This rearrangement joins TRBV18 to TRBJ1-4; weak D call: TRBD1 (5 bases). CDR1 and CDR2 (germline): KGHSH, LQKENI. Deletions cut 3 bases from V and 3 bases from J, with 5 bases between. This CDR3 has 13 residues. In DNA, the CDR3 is TGTGCCAGCTCACCGGGGCCTAATGAAAAACTGTTTTTT. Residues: CASSPGPNEKLFF.

CDR3 bases: TGTGCCAGCAGCACAGGGGGGAGAAGCATTCAGTACTTC. It is translated as CASSTGGRSIQYF. The gene calls are TRBV11-3 and TRBJ2-4, with 8 nucleotides matching TRBD1. Trimming cost V 5 bases and J 9 bases; bases outside gene matches: 6. Germline V CDR1 and CDR2: SGHNT, YENEEA. CDR3 length equals 13 residues.

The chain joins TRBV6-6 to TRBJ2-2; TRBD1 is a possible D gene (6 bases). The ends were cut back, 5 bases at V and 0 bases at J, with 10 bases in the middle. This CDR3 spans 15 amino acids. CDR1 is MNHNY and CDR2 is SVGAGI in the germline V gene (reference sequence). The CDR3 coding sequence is TGTGCCAGCAGTCCAAGGACAGCGAACACCGGGGAGCTGTTTTTT. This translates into CASSPRTANTGELFF.

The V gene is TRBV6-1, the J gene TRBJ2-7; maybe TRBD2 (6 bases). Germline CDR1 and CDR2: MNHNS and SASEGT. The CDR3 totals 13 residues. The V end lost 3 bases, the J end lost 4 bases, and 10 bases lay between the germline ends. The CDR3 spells CASSEPGLYEQYV. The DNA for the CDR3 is TGTGCCAGCAGTGAGCCGGGACTTTACGAGCAGTACGTC.

DNA of the CDR3: TGTGCCACCAGCAGAGATTTGGCGGGTGAAGCTTTCTTT. It translates to CATSRDLAGEAFF. The chain is built from TRBV15 and TRBJ1-1; no clear D. Trimming left V 0 bases short and J 7 bases short, with 9 bases between. The V gene's germline CDR1 is LNHNV and CDR2 YYDKDF (reference sequence). The CDR3 contains 13 residues.

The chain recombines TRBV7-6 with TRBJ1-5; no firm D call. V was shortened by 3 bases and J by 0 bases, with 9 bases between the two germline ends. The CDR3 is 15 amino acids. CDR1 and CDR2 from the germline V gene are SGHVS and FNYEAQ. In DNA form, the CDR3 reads TGTGCCAGCAGCTTCCGGGCGGGTAGCAATCAGCCCCAGCATTTT. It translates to CASSFRAGSNQPQHF.

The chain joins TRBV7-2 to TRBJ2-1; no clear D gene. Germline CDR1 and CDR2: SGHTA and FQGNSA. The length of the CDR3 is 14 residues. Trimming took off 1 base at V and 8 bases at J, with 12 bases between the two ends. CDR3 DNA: TGTGCCAGCAGCTTAGTCGGCGCTGGGGATGAGCAGTTCTTC. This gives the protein CASSLVGAGDEQFF. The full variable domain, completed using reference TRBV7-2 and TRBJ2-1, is GAGVSQSPSNKVTEKGKDVELRCDPISGHTALYWYRQSLGQGLEFLIYFQGNSAPDKSGLPSDRFSAERTGGSVSTLTIQRTQQEDSAVYLCASSLVGAGDEQFFGPGTRLTVL.

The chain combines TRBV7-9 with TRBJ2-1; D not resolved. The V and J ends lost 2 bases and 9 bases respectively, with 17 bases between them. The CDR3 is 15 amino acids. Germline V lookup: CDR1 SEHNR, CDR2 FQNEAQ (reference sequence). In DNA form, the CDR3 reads TGTGCCAGCAGCTTAACTGGGCAAGGTCTGGGTGAGCAGTTCTTC. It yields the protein CASSLTGQGLGEQFF. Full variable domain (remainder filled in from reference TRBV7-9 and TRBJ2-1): DTGVSQNPRHKITKRGQNVTFRCDPISEHNRLYWYRQTLGQGPEFLTYFQNEAQLEKSRLLSDRFSAERPKGSFSTLEIQRTEQGDSAMYLCASSLTGQGLGEQFFGPGTRLTVL.

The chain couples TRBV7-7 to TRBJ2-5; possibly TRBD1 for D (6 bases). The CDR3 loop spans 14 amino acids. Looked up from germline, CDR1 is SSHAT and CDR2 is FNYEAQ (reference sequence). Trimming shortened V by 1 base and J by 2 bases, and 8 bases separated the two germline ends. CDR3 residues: CASSLDRAQETQYF. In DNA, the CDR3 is TGTGCCAGCAGCTTAGACAGGGCTCAAGAGACCCAGTACTTC.

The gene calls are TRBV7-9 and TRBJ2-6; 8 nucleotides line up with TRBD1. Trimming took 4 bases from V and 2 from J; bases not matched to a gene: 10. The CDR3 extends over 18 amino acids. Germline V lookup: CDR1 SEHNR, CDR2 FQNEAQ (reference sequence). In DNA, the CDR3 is TGTGCCAGCAGCTCACGACAGGGGAACAGAGCTGGGGCCAACGTCCTGACTTTC. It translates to CASSSRQGNRAGANVLTF.

CDR3 amino acids: CAITGSLSGNTIYF. As DNA, the CDR3 is TGTGCCATCACTGGGAGTCTCTCTGGAAACACCATATATTTT. The chain is built from TRBV10-3 and TRBJ1-3, with D hard to call. The CDR3 sequence is 14 residues long. Germline CDR1 and CDR2: ENHRY and SYGVKD. The V end was cut by 7 bases, the J end by 0 bases, with 10 bases between.

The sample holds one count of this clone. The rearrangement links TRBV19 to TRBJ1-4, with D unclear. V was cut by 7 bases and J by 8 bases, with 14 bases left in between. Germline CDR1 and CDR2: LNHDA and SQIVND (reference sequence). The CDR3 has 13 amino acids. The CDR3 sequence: CASNPWGGEKLFF. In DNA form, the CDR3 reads TGTGCCAGTAATCCCTGGGGAGGCGAAAAACTGTTTTTT.

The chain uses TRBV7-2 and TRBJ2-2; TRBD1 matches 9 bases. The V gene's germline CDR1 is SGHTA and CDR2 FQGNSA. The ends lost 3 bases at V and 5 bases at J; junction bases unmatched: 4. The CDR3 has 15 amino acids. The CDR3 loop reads CASSFGTGRTGELFF. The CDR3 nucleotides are TGTGCCAGCAGCTTCGGGACAGGGAGGACCGGGGAGCTGTTTTTT.

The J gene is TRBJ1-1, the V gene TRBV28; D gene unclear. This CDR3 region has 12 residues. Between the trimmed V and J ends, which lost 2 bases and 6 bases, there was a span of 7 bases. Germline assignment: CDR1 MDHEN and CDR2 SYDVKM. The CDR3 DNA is TGTGCCAGCAGTTTAGGAGGAGCTGAAGCTTTCTTT. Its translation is CASSLGGAEAFF. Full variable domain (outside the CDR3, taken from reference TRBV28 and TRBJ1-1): DVKVTQSSRYLVKRTGEKVFLECVQDMDHENMFWYRQDPGLGLRLIYFSYDVKMKEKGDIPEGYSVSREKKERFSLILESASTNQTSMYLCASSLGGAEAFFGQGTRLTVV.

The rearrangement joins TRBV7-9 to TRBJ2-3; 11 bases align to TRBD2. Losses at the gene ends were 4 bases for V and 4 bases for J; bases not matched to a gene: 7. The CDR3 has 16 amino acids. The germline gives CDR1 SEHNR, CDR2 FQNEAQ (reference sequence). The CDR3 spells CASSSLAGGPPDTQYF. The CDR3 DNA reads TGTGCCAGCAGCTCCTTAGCGGGAGGGCCGCCAGATACGCAGTATTTT. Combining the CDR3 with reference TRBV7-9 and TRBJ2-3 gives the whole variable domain DTGVSQNPRHKITKRGQNVTFRCDPISEHNRLYWYRQTLGQGPEFLTYFQNEAQLEKSRLLSDRFSAERPKGSFSTLEIQRTEQGDSAMYLCASSSLAGGPPDTQYFGPGTRLTVL.

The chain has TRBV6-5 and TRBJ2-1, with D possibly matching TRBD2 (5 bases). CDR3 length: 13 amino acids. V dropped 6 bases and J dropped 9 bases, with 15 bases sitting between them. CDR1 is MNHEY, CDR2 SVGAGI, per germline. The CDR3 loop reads CASSLSSRGEQFF. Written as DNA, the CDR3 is TGTGCCAGCAGCCTCTCTAGCCGCGGTGAGCAGTTCTTC.

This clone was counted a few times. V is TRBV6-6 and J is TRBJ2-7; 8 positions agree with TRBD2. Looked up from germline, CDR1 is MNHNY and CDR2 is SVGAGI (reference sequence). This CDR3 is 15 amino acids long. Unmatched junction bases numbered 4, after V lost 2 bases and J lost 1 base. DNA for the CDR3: TGTGCCAGCAGTTACAGAGCGGGAGAATCCTACGAGCAGTACGTC. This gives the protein CASSYRAGESYEQYV.

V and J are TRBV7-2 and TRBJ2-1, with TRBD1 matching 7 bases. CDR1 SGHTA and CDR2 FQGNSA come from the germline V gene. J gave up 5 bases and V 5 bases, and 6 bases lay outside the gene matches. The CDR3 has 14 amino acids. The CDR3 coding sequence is TGTGCCAGCAGCAGAGACAGGGCCCACAATGAGCAGTTCTTC. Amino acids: CASSRDRAHNEQFF.

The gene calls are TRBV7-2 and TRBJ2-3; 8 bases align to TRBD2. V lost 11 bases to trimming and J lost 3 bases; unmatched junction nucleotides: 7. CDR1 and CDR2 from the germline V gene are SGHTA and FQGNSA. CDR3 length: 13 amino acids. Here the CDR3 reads CASRASGTDTQYF. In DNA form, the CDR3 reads TGTGCCTCAAGGGCTAGCGGGACAGATACGCAGTATTTT.

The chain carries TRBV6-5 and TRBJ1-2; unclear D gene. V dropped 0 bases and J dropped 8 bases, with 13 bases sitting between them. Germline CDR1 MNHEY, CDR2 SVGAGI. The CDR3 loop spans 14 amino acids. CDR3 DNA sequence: TGTGCCAGCAGTTACTCGAGGAGTACGGGGGGCTACACCTTC. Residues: CASSYSRSTGGYTF.

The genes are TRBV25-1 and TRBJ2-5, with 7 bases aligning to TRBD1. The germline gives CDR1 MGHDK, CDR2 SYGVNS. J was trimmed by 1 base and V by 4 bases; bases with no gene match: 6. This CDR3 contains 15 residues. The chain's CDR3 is CASSGRDRAQETQYF. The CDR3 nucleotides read TGTGCCAGCAGTGGGCGAGACAGGGCCCAAGAGACCCAGTACTTC.

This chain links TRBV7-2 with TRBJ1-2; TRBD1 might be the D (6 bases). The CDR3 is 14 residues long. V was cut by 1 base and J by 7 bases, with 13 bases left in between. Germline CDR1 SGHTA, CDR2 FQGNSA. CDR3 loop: CASSLDRAVRGYTF. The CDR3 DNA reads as TGTGCCAGCAGCTTAGACAGGGCCGTGCGTGGCTACACCTTC.